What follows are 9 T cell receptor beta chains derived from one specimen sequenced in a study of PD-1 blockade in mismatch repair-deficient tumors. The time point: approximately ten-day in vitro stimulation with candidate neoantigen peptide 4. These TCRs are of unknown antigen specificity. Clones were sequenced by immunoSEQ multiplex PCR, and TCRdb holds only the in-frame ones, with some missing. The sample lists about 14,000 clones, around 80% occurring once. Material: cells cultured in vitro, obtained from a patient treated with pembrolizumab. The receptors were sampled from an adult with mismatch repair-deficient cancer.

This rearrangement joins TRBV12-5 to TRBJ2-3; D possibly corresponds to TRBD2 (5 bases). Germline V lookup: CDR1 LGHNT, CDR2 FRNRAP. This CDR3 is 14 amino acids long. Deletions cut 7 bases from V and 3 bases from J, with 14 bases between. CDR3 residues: CASAPPSQTDTQYF. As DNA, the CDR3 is TGTGCTAGTGCCCCCCCTAGCCAGACAGATACGCAGTATTTT.

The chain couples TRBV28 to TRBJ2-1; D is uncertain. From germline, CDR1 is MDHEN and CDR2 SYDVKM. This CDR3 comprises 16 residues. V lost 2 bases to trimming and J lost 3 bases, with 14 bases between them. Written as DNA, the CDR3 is TGTGCCAGCAGTTTAGGTGTGGGTACGGGCTACAATGAGCAGTTCTTC. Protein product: CASSLGVGTGYNEQFF.

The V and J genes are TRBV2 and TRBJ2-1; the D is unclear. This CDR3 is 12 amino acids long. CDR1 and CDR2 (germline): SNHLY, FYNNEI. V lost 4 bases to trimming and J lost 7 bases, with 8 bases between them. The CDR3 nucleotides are TGTGCCAGCAGTGCTCTTGATAATGAGCAGTTCTTC. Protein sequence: CASSALDNEQFF. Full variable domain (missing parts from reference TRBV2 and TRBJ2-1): EPEVTQTPSHQVTQMGQEVILRCVPISNHLYFYWYRQILGQKVEFLVSFYNNEISEKSEIFDDQFSVERPDGSNFTLKIRSTKLEDSAMYFCASSALDNEQFFGPGTRLTVL.

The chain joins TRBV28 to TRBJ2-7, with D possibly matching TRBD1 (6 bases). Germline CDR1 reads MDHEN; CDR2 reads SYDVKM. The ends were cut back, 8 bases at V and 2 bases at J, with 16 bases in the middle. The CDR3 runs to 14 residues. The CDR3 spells CASGFRQVTYEQYF. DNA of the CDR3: TGTGCCAGCGGATTCAGACAGGTAACCTACGAGCAGTACTTC.

Here the CDR3 DNA reads TGTGCCAGCAGGAGAGCGGGAGGGCGGCAAGAGACCCAGTACTTC. Translated: CASRRAGGRQETQYF. The chain joins TRBV28 to TRBJ2-5; 10 nucleotides match TRBD2. CDR1 MDHEN and CDR2 SYDVKM come from the germline V gene. This CDR3 region has 15 residues. The J segment lost 2 bases and the V segment lost 6 bases, leaving 6 bases of the junction unmatched.

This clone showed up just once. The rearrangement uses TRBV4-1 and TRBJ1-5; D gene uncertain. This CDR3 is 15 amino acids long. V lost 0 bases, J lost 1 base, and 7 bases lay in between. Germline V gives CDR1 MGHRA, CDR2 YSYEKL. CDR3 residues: CASSQDPRSNQPQHF. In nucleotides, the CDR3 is TGCGCCAGCAGCCAAGATCCTCGGAGCAATCAGCCCCAGCATTTT.

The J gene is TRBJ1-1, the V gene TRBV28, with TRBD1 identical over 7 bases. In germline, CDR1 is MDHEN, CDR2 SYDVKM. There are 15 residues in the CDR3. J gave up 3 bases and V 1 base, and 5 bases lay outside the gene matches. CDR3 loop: CASSLLATGYTEAFF. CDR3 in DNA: TGTGCCAGCAGTTTATTGGCGACAGGGTACACTGAAGCTTTCTTT.

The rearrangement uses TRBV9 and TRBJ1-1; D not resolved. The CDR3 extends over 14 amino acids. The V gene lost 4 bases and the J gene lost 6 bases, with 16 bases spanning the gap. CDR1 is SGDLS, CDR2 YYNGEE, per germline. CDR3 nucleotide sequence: TGTGCCAGCAGCCTCGGGCCCCCAGAGGCTGAAGCTTTCTTT. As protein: CASSLGPPEAEAFF.

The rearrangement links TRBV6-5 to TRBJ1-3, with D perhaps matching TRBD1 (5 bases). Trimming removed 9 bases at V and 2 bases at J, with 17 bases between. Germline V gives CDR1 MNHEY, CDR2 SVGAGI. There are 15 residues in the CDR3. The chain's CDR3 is CASSRRGLPGNTIYF. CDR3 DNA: TGTGCCAGTTCGAGGAGGGGTCTCCCTGGAAACACCATATATTTT.